This TCR beta chain was sequenced during a study of blood T cells in healthy people across ages. V shed 0 bases and J shed 0 bases, with 15 bases lying between them. CDR3 length: 18 amino acids. CDR1 and CDR2 from the germline V gene are MGHRA and YSYEKL. A sample-barcoded 5' primer and a J-beta primer mix were used in a second PCR of about 6 to 12 cycles. All cDNA molecules were each tagged by a template-switch adaptor with 12 random nucleotides. Each of the samples gave a minimum of 3 million paired-end reads that contained CDR3. TCRdb re-called the 5' RACE reads with MiXCR, one entry per CDR3 protein. Here the sample spans around 1.5 million distinct CDR3 sequences, almost 35% being singletons. The table lists this clonotype with a few counts. The target antigen is unknown. General observations from the study: Possibly confounding the expanded clonotype changes was the fact that donor CMV status was unknown. More naive CD4+ cells and higher diversity marked long-lived donors relative to aged donors.

The J gene is TRBJ2-4, the V gene TRBV4-1, with D perhaps TRBD1 (5 bases). This receptor was identified in a woman aged 25 to 45 in good health. Input material: blood. The CDR3 DNA sequence: TGCGCCAGCAGCCAAGAGGGCAGACAGACCCTAGCCAAAAACATTCAGTACTTC. The encoded protein is CASSQEGRQTLAKNIQYF.